This T cell receptor (beta chain) was observed in a study of shared clonotypes between healthy human individuals. A remark on this clone: Relative to the germline gene, one junction end is altered; a read error may explain this.

The length of the CDR3 is 14 residues. Germline V gene lookup returns CDR1 SGHVS and CDR2 FQNEAQ. The protocol was immunoSEQ multiplex PCR, while the TCRdb copy is restricted to in-frame clones and leaves out a portion. The sample lists about 2.3 million clones, just under 95% occurring once. The TCR sequence derives from a young man in good health. Some clones in this sample may be carry-over from other donors' samples. Material: naive CD4+ T cells from PBMCs. Subset noted: CD45RA+ positively selected. The chain is built from TRBV7-8 and TRBJ2-1; the D gene is possibly TRBD1 (6 bases). As DNA, the CDR3 is TGTGCCAGCAGCTTAGATCCCCGGGACAAAGAGCAGTTCTTC. This sequence encodes CASSLDPRDKEQFF.